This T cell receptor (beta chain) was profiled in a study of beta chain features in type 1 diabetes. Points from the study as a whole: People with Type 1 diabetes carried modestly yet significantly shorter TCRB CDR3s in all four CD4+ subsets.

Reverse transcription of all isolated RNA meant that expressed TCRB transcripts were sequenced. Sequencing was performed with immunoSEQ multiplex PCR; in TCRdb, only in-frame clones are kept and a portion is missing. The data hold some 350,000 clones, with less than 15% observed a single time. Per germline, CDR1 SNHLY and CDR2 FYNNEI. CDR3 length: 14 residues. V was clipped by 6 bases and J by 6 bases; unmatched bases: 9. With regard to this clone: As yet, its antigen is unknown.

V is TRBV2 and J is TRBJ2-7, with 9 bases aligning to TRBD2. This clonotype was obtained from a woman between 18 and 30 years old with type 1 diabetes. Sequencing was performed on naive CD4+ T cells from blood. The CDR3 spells CASRVREGRGEQYF. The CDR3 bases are TGTGCCAGCAGGGTGCGGGAGGGCCGGGGCGAGCAGTACTTC. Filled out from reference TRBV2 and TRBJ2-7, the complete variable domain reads EPEVTQTPSHQVTQMGQEVILRCVPISNHLYFYWYRQILGQKVEFLVSFYNNEISEKSEIFDDQFSVERPDGSNFTLKIRSTKLEDSAMYFCASRVREGRGEQYFGPGTRLTVT.